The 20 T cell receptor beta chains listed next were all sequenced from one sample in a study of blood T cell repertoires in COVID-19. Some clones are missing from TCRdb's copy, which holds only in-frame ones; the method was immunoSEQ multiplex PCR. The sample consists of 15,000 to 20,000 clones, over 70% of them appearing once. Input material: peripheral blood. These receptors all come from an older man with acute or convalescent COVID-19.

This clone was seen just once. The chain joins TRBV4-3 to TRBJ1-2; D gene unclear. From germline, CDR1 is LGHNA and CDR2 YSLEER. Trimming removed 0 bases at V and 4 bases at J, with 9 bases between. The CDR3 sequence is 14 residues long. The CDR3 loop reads CASSQERRIYGYTF. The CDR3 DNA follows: TGCGCCAGCAGCCAAGAGCGGAGAATCTATGGCTACACCTTC.

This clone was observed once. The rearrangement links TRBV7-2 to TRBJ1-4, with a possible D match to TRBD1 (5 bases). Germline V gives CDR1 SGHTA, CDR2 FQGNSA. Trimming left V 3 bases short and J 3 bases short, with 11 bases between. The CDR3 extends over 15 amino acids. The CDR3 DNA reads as TGTGCCAGCAGCTTTACAGGTCTTTCTAATGAAAAACTGTTTTTT. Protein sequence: CASSFTGLSNEKLFF.

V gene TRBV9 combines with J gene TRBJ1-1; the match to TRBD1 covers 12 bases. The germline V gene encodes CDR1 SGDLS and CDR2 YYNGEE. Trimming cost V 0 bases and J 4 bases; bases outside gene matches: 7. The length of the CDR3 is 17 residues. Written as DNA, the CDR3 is TGTGCCAGCAGCGTAGCCCCCGGGACAGGGGGCCCCACTGAAGCTTTCTTT. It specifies CASSVAPGTGGPTEAFF. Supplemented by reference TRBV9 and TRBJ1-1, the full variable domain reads DSGVTQTPKHLITATGQRVTLRCSPRSGDLSVYWYQQSLDQGLQFLIQYYNGEERAKGNILERFSAQQFPDLHSELNLSSLELGDSALYFCASSVAPGTGGPTEAFFGQGTRLTVV.

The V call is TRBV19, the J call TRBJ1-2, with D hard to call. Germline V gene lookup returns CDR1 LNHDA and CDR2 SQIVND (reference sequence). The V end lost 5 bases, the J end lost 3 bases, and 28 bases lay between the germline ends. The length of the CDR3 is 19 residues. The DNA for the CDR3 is TGTGCCAGTAGTGCCCGGACCTTCGGGATCACTAAGAAATACTATGGCTACACCTTC. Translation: CASSARTFGITKKYYGYTF. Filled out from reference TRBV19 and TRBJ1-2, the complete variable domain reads DGGITQSPKYLFRKEGQNVTLSCEQNLNHDAMYWYRQDPGQGLRLIYYSQIVNDFQKGDIAEGYSVSREKKESFPLTVTSAQKNPTAFYLCASSARTFGITKKYYGYTFGSGTRLTVV.

CDR3: CASSPGTGSGNEQFF. The CDR3 DNA follows: TGTGCCAGCAGCCCAGGGACAGGGTCGGGCAATGAGCAGTTCTTC. V is TRBV7-3 and J is TRBJ2-1, with 9 nucleotides matching TRBD1. With V trimmed by 5 bases and J by 6 bases, 8 bases remained unmatched. The CDR3 sequence is 15 residues long. Germline values: CDR1 SGHTA, CDR2 FQGTGA.

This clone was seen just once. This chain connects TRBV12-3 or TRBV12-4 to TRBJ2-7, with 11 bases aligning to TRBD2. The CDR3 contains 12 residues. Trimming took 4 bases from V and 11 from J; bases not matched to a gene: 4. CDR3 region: CASSYTSGGEYF. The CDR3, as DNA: TGTGCCAGCAGTTATACTAGCGGGGGCGAGTACTTC.

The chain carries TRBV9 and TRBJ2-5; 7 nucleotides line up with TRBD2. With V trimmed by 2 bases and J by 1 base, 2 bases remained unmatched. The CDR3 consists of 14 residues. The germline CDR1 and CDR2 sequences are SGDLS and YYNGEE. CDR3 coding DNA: TGTGCCAGCAGCGTTGGACTAGTCCAAGAGACCCAGTACTTC. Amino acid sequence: CASSVGLVQETQYF.

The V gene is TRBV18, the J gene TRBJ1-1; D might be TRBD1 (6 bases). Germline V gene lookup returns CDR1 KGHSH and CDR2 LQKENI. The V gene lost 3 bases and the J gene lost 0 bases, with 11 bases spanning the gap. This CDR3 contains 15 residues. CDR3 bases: TGTGCCAGCTCACCGGACAGAACGATGAACACTGAAGCTTTCTTT. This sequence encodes CASSPDRTMNTEAFF.

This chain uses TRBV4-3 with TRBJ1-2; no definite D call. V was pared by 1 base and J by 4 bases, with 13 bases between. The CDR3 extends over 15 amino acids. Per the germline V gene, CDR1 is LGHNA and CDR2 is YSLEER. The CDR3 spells CASSQVGSRGYGYTF. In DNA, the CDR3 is TGCGCCAGCAGCCAAGTAGGCTCCCGAGGCTATGGCTACACCTTC.

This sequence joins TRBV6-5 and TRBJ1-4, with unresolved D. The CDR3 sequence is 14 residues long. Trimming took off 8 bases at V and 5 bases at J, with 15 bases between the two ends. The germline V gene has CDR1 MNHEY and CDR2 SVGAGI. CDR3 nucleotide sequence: TGTGCCAGCGGCGAGGTATCGACGAATGAAAAACTGTTTTTT. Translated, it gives CASGEVSTNEKLFF.

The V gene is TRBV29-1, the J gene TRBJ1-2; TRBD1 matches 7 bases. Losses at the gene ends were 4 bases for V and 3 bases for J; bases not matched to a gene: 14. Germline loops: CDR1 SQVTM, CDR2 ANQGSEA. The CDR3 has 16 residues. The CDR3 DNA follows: TGCAGCGTTGGCCCCCGGGAGGGGGCGCTTCACTATGGCTACACCTTC. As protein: CSVGPREGALHYGYTF.

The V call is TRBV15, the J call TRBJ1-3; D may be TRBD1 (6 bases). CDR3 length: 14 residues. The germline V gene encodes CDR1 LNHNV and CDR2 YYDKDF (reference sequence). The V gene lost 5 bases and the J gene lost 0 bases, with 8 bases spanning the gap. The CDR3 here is CATSDRISGNTIYF. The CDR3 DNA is TGTGCCACCAGCGACAGGATCTCTGGAAACACCATATATTTT. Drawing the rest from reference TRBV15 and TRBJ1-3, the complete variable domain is DAMVIQNPRYQVTQFGKPVTLSCSQTLNHNVMYWYQQKSSQAPKLLFHYYDKDFNNEADTPDNFQSRRPNTSFCFLDIRSPGLGDTAMYLCATSDRISGNTIYFGEGSWLTVV.

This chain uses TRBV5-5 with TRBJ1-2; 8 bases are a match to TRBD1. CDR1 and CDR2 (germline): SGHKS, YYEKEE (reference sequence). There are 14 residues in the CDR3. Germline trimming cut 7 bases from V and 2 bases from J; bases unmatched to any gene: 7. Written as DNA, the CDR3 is TGTGCCAGCCGGGGACAGGCTTTAAACTATGGCTACACCTTC. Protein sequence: CASRGQALNYGYTF.

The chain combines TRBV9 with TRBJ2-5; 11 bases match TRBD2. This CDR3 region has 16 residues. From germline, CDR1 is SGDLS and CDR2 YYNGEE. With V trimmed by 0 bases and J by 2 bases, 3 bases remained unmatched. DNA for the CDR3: TGTGCCAGCAGCGTAGGGACTAGCGGGCTTCAAGAGACCCAGTACTTC. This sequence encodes CASSVGTSGLQETQYF.

This CDR3 is CASSLAGGVNSPLHF. CDR3 in DNA: TGCGCCAGCAGCTTGGCCGGAGGCGTTAATTCACCCCTCCACTTT. J is TRBJ1-6 and V is TRBV5-1; D unclear. V was trimmed by 0 bases and J by 6 bases, leaving 10 bases between them. CDR3 length equals 15 residues. Looked up from germline, CDR1 is SGHRS and CDR2 is YFSETQ.

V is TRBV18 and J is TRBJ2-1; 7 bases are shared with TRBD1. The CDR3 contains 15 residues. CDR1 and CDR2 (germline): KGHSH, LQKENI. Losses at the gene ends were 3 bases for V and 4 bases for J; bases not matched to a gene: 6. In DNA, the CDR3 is TGTGCCAGCTCACCGCCGACAGGGCGATACAATGAGCAGTTCTTC. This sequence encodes CASSPPTGRYNEQFF.

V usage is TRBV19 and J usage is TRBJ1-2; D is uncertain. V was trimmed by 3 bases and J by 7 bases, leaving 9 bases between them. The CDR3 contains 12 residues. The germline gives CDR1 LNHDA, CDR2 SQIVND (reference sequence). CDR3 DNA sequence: TGTGCCAGTAGTATTCGGAGTCTTGGCTACACCTTC. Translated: CASSIRSLGYTF.

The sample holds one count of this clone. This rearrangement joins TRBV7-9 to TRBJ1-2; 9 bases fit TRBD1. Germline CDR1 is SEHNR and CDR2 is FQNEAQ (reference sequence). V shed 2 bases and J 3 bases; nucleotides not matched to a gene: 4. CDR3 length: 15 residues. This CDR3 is CASSLSQGADYGYTF. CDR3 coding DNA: TGTGCCAGCAGCTTATCACAGGGGGCGGACTATGGCTACACCTTC. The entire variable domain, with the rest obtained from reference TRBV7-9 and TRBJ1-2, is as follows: DTGVSQNPRHKITKRGQNVTFRCDPISEHNRLYWYRQTLGQGPEFLTYFQNEAQLEKSRLLSDRFSAERPKGSFSTLEIQRTEQGDSAMYLCASSLSQGADYGYTFGSGTRLTVV.

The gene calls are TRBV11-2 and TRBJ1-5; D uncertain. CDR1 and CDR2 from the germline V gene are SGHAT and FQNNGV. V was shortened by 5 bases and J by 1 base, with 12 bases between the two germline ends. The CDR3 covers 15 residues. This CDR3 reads CASSPSTGSNQPQHF. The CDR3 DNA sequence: TGTGCCAGCAGCCCCTCGACGGGAAGCAATCAGCCCCAGCATTTT.

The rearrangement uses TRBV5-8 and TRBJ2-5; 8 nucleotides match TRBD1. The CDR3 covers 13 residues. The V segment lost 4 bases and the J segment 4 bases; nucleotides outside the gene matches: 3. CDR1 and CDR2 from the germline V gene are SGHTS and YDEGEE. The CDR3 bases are TGTGCCAGCAGCCTGGACAGGGTAGAGACCCAGTACTTC. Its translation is CASSLDRVETQYF.